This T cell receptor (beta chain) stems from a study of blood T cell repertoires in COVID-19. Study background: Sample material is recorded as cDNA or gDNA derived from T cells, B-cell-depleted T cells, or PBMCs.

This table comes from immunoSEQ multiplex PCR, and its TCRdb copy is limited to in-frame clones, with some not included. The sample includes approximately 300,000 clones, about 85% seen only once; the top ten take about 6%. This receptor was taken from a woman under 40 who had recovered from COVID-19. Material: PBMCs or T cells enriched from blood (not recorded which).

The CDR3 DNA sequence: TGCGCCAGCAGCCAAGATTCAGGGGGCAATCAGCCCCAGCATTTT. Residues: CASSQDSGGNQPQHF. J is TRBJ1-5 and V is TRBV4-3; a possible D gene is TRBD1 (6 bases). The V and J ends lost 0 bases and 2 bases respectively, with 8 bases between them. The CDR3 contains 15 residues. Germline CDR1 reads LGHNA; CDR2 reads YSLEER.